The sample holds a few counts of the clone carrying this TCR beta chain. Its antigen is unidentified. Then a second PCR, running about 7 to 11 cycles, was carried out with a sample-barcoded 5' primer and a J-beta primer mix. TCRdb redid the calling of the 5' RACE reads with MiXCR, one entry per CDR3 protein. The table lists 720,000 or so distinct CDR3 sequences, around two fifths of them singletons. The data stem from a study of blood T cells in healthy people across ages. Notes on the study in general: The lack of PBMC sorting stopped any conclusive naive versus antigen-experienced comparison.

Germline-derived CDR1 and CDR2 are DFQATT and SNEGSKA (reference sequence). The CDR3 sequence is 15 residues long. V shed 4 bases and J shed 0 bases, with 13 bases lying between them. Sequencing used blood. The gene calls are TRBV20-1 and TRBJ2-1; perhaps TRBD2 as D (6 bases). The sequence came from an elderly man in good health. CDR3 nucleotides: TGCAGTGCTACCGAGACTAGAAGCTCCTACAATGAGCAGTTCTTC. Protein: CSATETRSSYNEQFF.